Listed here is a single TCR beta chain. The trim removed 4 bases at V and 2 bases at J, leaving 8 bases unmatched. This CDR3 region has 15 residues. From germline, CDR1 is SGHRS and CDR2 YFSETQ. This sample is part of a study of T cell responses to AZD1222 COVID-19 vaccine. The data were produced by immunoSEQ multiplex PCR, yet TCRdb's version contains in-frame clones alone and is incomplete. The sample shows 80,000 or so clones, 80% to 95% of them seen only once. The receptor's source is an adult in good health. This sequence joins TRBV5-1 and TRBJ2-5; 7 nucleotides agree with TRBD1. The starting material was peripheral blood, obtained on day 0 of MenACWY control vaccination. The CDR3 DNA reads TGCGCCAGCAGCCCAAGACAGGGAAGGCAAGAGACCCAGTACTTC. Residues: CASSPRQGRQETQYF.